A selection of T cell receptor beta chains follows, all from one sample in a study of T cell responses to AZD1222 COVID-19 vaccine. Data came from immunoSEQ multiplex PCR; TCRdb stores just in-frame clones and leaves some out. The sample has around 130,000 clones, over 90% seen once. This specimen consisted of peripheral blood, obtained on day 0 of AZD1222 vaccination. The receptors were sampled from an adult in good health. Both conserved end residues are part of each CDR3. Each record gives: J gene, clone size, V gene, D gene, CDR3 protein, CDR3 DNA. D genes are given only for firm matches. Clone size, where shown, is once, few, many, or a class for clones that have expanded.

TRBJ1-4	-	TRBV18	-	CASSPPGESSEKLFF	TGTGCCAGCTCACCACCGGGGGAGTCGAGTGAAAAACTGTTTTTT
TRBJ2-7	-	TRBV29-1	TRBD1	CSVGDRWSYEQYF	TGCAGCGTTGGGGACAGGTGGTCCTACGAGCAGTACTTC
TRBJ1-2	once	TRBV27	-	CASGGLPGDYGYTF	TGTGCCAGCGGCGGACTTCCTGGTGACTATGGCTACACCTTC
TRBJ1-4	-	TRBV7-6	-	CASSLGRATNEKLFF	TGTGCCAGCAGCTTAGGGCGGGCAACTAATGAAAAACTGTTTTTT
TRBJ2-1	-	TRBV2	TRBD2	CASNPGLAGNEQFF	TGTGCCAGCAATCCGGGACTAGCGGGCAATGAGCAGTTCTTC
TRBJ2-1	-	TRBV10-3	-	CAISESGEQFF	TGTGCCATCAGTGAAAGCGGTGAGCAGTTCTTC
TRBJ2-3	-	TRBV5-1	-	CASSSWAYTDTQYF	TGCGCCAGCAGCTCCTGGGCCTACACAGATACGCAGTATTTT
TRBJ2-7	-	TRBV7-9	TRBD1	CASSPDTQGVQYF	TGTGCCAGCAGCCCGGACACCCAGGGGGTGCAGTACTTC
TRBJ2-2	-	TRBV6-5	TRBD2	CASSYLAGVVGELFF	TGTGCCAGCAGTTACCTTGCGGGAGTTGTCGGGGAGCTGTTTTTT
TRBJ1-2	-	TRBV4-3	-	CASSPGRGIAHGYTF	TGCGCCAGCAGCCCGGGGCGGGGAATTGCGCATGGCTACACCTTC
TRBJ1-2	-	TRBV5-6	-	CASSLHYGYTF	TGTGCCAGCAGCTTGCACTATGGCTACACCTTC
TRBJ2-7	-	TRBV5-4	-	CASSKPGDSYEQYF	TGTGCCAGCAGCAAGCCGGGAGACAGCTACGAGCAGTACTTC
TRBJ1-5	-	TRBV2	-	CASSVGQNQPQHF	TGTGCCAGCAGTGTGGGGCAGAATCAGCCCCAGCATTTT
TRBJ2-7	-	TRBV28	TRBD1	CASSPDRGGRYEQYF	TGTGCCAGCAGTCCTGACAGGGGAGGACGCTACGAGCAGTACTTC
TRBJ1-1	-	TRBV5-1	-	CASSLGGGQDFF	TGCGCCAGCAGCTTGGGTGGGGGCCAGGATTTCTTT
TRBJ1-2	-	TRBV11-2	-	CASSLDRTPYGYTF	TGTGCCAGCAGCTTAGACAGGACACCCTATGGCTACACCTTC
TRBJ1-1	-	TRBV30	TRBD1	CAWTGTANTEAFF	TGTGCCTGGACCGGGACAGCGAACACTGAAGCTTTCTTT
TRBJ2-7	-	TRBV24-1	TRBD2	CATSDLHRGGGYEQYF	TGTGCCACCAGTGATTTGCACCGGGGGGGCGGCTACGAGCAGTACTTC
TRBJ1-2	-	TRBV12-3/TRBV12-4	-	CASSPWVADGYTF	TGTGCCAGCAGCCCGTGGGTTGCGGATGGCTACACCTTC
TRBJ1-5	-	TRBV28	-	CASTSLPGSNQPQHF	TGTGCCAGCACCTCCCTCCCAGGGTCTAATCAGCCCCAGCATTTT
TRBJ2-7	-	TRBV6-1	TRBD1	CASSALGRGQGYEQYF	TGTGCCAGCAGTGCCCTAGGGCGGGGACAGGGATACGAGCAGTACTTC
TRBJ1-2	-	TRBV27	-	CATKDRNYGYTF	TGTGCCACCAAAGACCGTAACTATGGCTACACCTTC
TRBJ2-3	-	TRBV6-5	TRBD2	CASSYLAGGKDTQYF	TGTGCCAGCAGTTACTTGGCGGGGGGGAAAGATACGCAGTATTTT
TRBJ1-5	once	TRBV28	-	CASSLRASGNQPQHF	TGTGCCAGCAGCCTTCGGGCCAGCGGCAATCAGCCCCAGCATTTT
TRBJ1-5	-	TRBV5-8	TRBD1	CASSSRGTGGNQPQHF	TGTGCCAGCAGCTCACGAGGGACAGGAGGCAATCAGCCCCAGCATTTT
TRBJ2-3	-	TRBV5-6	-	CASSSAGARGPDTQYF	TGTGCCAGCAGCTCAGCCGGGGCTAGAGGCCCAGATACGCAGTATTTT
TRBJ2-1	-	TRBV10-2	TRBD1	CASSTTWDRGRSNEQFF	TGCGCCAGCAGTACAACTTGGGACAGGGGGCGCTCCAATGAGCAGTTCTTC
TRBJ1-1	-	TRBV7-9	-	CASSLAGNRDPEAFF	TGTGCCAGCAGCTTAGCTGGGAATAGGGACCCTGAAGCTTTCTTT
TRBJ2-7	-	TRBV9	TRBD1	CASSRDSRSSYEQYF	TGTGCCAGCAGCCGGGACAGCCGATCCTCCTACGAGCAGTACTTC
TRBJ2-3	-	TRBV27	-	CASSRADRMADTQYF	TGTGCCAGCTCCAGAGCGGACAGAATGGCAGATACGCAGTATTTT
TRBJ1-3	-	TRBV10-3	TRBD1	CAMQPGQGGNTIYF	TGTGCCATGCAACCGGGACAGGGTGGAAACACCATATATTTT
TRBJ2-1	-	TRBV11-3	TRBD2	CASSLAGVSEQFF	TGTGCCAGCTCTTTAGCGGGAGTTTCTGAGCAGTTCTTC